This TCR beta chain was obtained from a study of blood T cell repertoires in COVID-19. The CDR3 runs to 16 residues. Germline V lookup: CDR1 SGHDN, CDR2 FVKESK. Trimming removed 2 bases from V and 0 bases from J, with 13 bases in between. The data were produced by immunoSEQ multiplex PCR, yet TCRdb's version contains in-frame clones alone and is incomplete. The sample shows 150,000 to 200,000 clones, about nine tenths of them seen only once. The chain joins TRBV14 to TRBJ1-2; the D is unclear. The source material was peripheral blood. This clonotype originated in a man aged 50-59 years with acute or convalescent COVID-19. The CDR3: CASSQTGRGSNYGYTF. The CDR3 DNA reads as TGTGCCAGCAGCCAAACCGGTCGCGGGTCTAACTATGGCTACACCTTC.